Following are 2 T cell receptor beta chains from one sample sequenced in a study of CD8 T cells in Susac syndrome. Roughly 0.5 to 1 ug RNA was reverse transcribed with random hexamers. TCRdb redid the calling of the immunoSEQ multiplex PCR reads with MiXCR, one entry per CDR3 protein. Of roughly 200,000 distinct CDR3 sequences in the sample, about 95% are singletons; the top ten hold about 0.1%. Sequenced material: CD4+ T cells from PBMCs. These receptors came from a human donor in good health.

The chain carries TRBV6-2 or TRBV6-3 and TRBJ2-1; TRBD2 matches 8 bases. V lost 6 bases, J lost 0 bases, and 4 bases stayed unmatched. The CDR3 is made up of 15 amino acids. Germline values: CDR1 MNHEY, CDR2 SVGEGT. The CDR3 nucleotides read TGTGCCAGCAGGGTAGCGGGGAGCTCCTACAATGAGCAGTTCTTC. It is translated as CASRVAGSSYNEQFF.

The chain combines TRBV20-1 with TRBJ2-3, with a tentative D call TRBD2 (6 bases). The CDR3 covers 13 residues. Trimming shortened V by 0 bases and J by 5 bases, and 9 bases separated the two germline ends. CDR1 is DFQATT and CDR2 is SNEGSKA in the germline V gene (reference sequence). In DNA, the CDR3 is TGCAGTGCTAGAGAGGCGGGGAGAGATACGCAGTATTTT. Protein product: CSAREAGRDTQYF.